The clone carrying this TCR beta chain was detected a few times. Its antigen is unknown. Genomic DNA of every subset was divided equally among multiple immunoSEQ plates. Ten immunoSEQ deep assay plates were used by the authors to sequence unsorted PBMC DNA. This table comes from immunoSEQ multiplex PCR, and its TCRdb copy is limited to in-frame clones, with some not included. The table lists around 480,000 clones, about 79% of them singletons. The sample is drawn from a study of shared clonotypes between healthy human individuals. Whole-study findings and limits: Only blood samples were collected, and tissue repertoires likely differ.

The clonotype was recovered from a middle-aged woman in good health. Some clones in this sample may be carry-over from other donors' samples. Sequences were obtained from PBMCs.

The CDR3, as DNA: TGTGCCAGCAGTCCTAAACTAGCGGGACTCTACGAGCAGTACTTC. As protein: CASSPKLAGLYEQYF. This chain joins TRBV6-6 and TRBJ2-7; 10 bases agree with TRBD2. The J segment lost 3 bases and the V segment lost 5 bases, leaving 7 bases of the junction unmatched. The V gene's germline CDR1 is MNHNY and CDR2 SVGAGI (reference sequence). The CDR3 sequence is 15 residues long.